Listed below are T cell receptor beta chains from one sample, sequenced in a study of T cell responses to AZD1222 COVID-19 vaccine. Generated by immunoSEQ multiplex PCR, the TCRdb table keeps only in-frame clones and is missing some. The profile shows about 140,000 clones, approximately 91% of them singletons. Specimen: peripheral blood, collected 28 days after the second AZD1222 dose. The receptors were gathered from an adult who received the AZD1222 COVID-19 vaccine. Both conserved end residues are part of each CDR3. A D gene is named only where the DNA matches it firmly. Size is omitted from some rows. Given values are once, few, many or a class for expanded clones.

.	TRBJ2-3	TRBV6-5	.	CASSNGAASTDTQYF	TGTGCCAGCAGCAATGGGGCGGCGAGCACAGATACGCAGTATTTT
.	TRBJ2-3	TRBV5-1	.	CASSLAARGSTDTQYF	TGCGCCAGCAGCTTGGCCGCGCGGGGCAGCACAGATACGCAGTATTTT
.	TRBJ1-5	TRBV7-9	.	CASSSGQGSSNQPQHF	TGTGCCAGCAGCTCCGGACAAGGGTCAAGCAATCAGCCCCAGCATTTT
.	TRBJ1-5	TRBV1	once	CTSSQVREQFYRKFCQPQHF	TGCACCAGCAGCCAAGTCCGTGAACAGTTTTATCGCAAATTTTGTCAGCCCCAGCATTTT
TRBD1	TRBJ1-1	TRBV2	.	CASSGQGGVTEAFF	TGTGCCAGCAGTGGACAGGGTGGGGTCACTGAAGCTTTCTTT
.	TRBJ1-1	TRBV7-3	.	CASSFQPGSEAFF	TGTGCCAGCAGCTTTCAACCGGGCTCTGAAGCTTTCTTT
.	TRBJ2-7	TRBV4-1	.	CASSRGRIVSYEQYF	TGCGCCAGCTCGAGAGGACGGATTGTTTCCTACGAGCAGTACTTC
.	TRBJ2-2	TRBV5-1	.	CASSLDRDTGELFF	TGCGCCAGCAGCTTGGACAGGGACACCGGGGAGCTGTTTTTT
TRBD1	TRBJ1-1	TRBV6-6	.	CASSLQGVVTEAFF	TGTGCCAGCAGTTTACAGGGGGTTGTTACTGAAGCTTTCTTT
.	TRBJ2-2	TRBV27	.	CASSLSRRYTGELFF	TGTGCCAGCAGTTTATCGCGCAGATACACCGGGGAGCTGTTTTTT
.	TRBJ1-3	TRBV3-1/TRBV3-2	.	CASSSGTLSGNTIYF	TGTGCCAGCAGCTCCGGGACACTCTCTGGAAACACCATATATTTT
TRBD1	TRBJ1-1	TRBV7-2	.	CASSFPGGLGGVNTEAFF	TGTGCCAGCAGCTTTCCAGGGGGCCTGGGAGGGGTGAACACTGAAGCTTTCTTT
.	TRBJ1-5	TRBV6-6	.	CASSQRGTETNQPQHF	TGTGCCAGCAGTCAGCGGGGCACAGAAACCAATCAGCCCCAGCATTTT
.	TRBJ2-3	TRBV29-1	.	CSVVREGRADTQYF	TGCAGCGTTGTCAGGGAAGGCAGGGCAGATACGCAGTATTTT
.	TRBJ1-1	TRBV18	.	CASSVQGWGTEAFF	TGTGCCAGCTCCGTACAGGGATGGGGCACTGAAGCTTTCTTT
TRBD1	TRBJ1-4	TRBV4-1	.	CASRQGGKEKLFF	TGCGCCAGCAGACAGGGGGGGAAGGAAAAACTGTTTTTT
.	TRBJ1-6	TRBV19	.	CASSQTYNSPLHF	TGTGCCAGTAGTCAGACCTATAATTCACCCCTCCACTTT
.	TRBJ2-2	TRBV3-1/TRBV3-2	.	CASSHHRDSAGELFF	TGTGCCAGCAGCCATCACCGGGACTCGGCCGGGGAGCTGTTTTTT
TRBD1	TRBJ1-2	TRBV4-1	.	CASSPVGQAKRGYTF	TGCGCCAGCAGCCCCGTTGGACAGGCAAAGAGGGGCTACACCTTC
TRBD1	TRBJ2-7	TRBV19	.	CASSPLDRGSIYEQYF	TGTGCCAGTAGTCCCCTGGACAGGGGGAGTATCTACGAGCAGTACTTC
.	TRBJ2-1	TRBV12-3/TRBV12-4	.	CASTPRRGNEQFF	TGTGCCAGCACTCCACGAAGGGGGAATGAGCAGTTCTTC
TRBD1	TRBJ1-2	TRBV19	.	CASSTGQDSYGYTF	TGTGCCAGTAGTACCGGACAGGACAGCTATGGCTACACCTTC
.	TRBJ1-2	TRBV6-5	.	CASSLAGVRDYTF	TGTGCCAGCAGTTTAGCAGGCGTCAGGGACTACACCTTC
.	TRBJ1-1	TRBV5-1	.	CASSLDGAGGTEAFF	TGCGCCAGCAGCTTGGATGGGGCGGGGGGCACTGAAGCTTTCTTT
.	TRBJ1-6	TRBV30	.	CAWSGTNNSPLHF	TGTGCCTGGAGTGGGACAAATAATTCACCCCTCCACTTT
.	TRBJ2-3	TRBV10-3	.	CAISGTSTDTQYF	TGTGCCATCAGTGGCACGAGCACAGATACGCAGTATTTT
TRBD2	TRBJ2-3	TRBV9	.	CASSSGGAKGSDTQYF	TGTGCCAGCAGCTCCGGGGGGGCAAAAGGATCAGATACGCAGTATTTT
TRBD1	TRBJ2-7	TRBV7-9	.	CASSPGQAPSYEQYF	TGTGCCAGCAGCCCCGGACAGGCGCCGTCCTACGAGCAGTACTTC
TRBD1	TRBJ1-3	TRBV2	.	CASSIQGASGNTIYF	TGTGCCAGCAGTATACAGGGGGCCTCTGGAAACACCATATATTTT
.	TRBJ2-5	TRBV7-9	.	CASSLGQGHQETQYF	TGTGCCAGCAGCTTAGGCCAGGGACACCAAGAGACCCAGTACTTC
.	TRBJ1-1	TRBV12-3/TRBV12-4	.	CASSLRAGPEAFF	TGTGCCAGCAGTTTACGGGCAGGACCTGAAGCTTTCTTT